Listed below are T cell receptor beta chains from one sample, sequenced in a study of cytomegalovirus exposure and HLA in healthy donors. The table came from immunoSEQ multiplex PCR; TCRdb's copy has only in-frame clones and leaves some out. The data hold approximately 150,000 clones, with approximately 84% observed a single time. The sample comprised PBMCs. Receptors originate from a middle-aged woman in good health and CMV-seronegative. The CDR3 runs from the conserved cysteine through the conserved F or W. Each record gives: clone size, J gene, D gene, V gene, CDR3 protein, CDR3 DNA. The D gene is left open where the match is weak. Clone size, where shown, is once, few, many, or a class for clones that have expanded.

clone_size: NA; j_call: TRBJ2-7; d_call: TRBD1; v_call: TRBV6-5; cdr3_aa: CASSYRTGSYEQYF; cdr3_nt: TGTGCCAGCAGTTACAGGACAGGGAGCTACGAGCAGTACTTC
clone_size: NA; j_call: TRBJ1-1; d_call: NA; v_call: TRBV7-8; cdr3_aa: CASSLGAVLMNTEAFF; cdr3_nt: TGTGCCAGCAGCTTAGGAGCGGTTCTCATGAACACTGAAGCTTTCTTT
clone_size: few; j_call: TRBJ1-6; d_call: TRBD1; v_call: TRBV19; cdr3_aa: CASSVRPTGEGNSPLHF; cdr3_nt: TGTGCCAGTAGTGTCAGACCGACAGGGGAAGGGAATTCACCCCTCCACTTT
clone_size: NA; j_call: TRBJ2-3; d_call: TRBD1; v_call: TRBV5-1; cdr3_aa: CASSLGTGGTDTQYF; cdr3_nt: TGCGCCAGCAGCTTGGGGACAGGGGGCACAGATACGCAGTATTTT
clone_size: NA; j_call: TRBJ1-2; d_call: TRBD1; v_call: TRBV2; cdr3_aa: CASSSQGQNYGYTF; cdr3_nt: TGTGCCAGCAGTAGCCAGGGACAGAACTATGGCTACACCTTC
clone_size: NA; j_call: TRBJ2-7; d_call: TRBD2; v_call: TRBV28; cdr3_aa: CASSYGGGYEQYF; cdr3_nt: TGTGCCAGCAGTTATGGCGGGGGTTACGAGCAGTACTTC
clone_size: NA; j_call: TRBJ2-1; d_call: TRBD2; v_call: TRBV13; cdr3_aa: CASSQTSSGTSGYNEQFF; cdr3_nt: TGTGCCAGCAGCCAAACAAGCTCCGGGACTAGCGGCTACAATGAGCAGTTCTTC
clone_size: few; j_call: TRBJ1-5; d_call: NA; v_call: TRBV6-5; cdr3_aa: CASSYTGLWPQHF; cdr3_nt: TGTGCCAGCAGTTACACAGGTTTGTGGCCCCAGCATTTT
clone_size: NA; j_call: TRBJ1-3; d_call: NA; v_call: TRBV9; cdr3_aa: CASSVSDSSGNTIYF; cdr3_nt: TGTGCCAGCAGCGTCTCCGACAGTTCTGGAAACACCATATATTTT
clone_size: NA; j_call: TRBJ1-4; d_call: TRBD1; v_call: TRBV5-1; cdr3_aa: CASSLEAGGFEKLFF; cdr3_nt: TGCGCCAGCAGCTTGGAGGCAGGGGGCTTTGAAAAACTGTTTTTT
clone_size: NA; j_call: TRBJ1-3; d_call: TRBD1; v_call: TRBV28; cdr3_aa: CASSYPGQRGNTIYF; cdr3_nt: TGTGCCAGCAGTTATCCGGGACAGAGGGGGAACACCATATATTTT
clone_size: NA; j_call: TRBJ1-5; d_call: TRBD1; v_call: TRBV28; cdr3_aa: CASRDSGNQPQHF; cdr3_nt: TGTGCCAGCCGGGACAGCGGCAATCAGCCCCAGCATTTT
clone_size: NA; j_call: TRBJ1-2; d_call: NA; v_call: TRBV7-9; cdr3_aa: CASSLGVPGYGYTF; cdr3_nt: TGTGCCAGCAGCTTAGGTGTCCCAGGATATGGCTACACCTTC
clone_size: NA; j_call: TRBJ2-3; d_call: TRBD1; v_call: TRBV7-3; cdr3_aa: CASSSGQGTDTQYF; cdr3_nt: TGTGCCAGCAGCTCTGGACAGGGGACCGATACGCAGTATTTT
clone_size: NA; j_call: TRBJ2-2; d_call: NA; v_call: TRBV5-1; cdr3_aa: CASSLAARVNTGELFF; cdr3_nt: TGCGCCAGCAGCTTGGCGGCCAGGGTGAACACCGGGGAGCTGTTTTTT
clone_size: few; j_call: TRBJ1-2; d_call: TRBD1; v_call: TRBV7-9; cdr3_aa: CASTLRDRAFYGYTF; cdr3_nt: TGTGCCAGCACCCTTCGAGACAGGGCGTTCTATGGCTACACCTTC
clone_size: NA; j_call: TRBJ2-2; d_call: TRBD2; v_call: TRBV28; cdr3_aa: CASSEYGTSGRFGELFF; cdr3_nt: TGTGCCAGCAGTGAATACGGGACTAGCGGGAGATTCGGGGAGCTGTTTTTT
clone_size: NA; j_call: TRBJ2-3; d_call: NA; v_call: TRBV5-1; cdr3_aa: CASGLPIAGRGTDTQYF; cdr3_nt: TGCGCCAGCGGCTTGCCCATTGCAGGGCGTGGTACAGATACGCAGTATTTT
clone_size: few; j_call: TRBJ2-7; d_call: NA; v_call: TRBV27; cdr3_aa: CASSLGSNYEQYF; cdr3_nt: TGTGCCAGCAGTTTAGGGAGTAACTACGAGCAGTACTTC
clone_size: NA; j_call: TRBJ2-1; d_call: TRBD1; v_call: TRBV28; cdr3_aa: CASSETGTGLGNEQFF; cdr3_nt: TGTGCCAGCAGTGAGACCGGGACAGGGTTGGGCAATGAGCAGTTCTTC
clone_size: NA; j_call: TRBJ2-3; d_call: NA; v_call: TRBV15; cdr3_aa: CATSRDSLRGTSTDTQYF; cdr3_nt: TGTGCCACCAGCAGAGATAGCCTTAGGGGAACTAGCACAGATACGCAGTATTTT
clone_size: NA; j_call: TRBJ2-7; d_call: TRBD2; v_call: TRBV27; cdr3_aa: CASSRTSGAYEQYF; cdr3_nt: TGTGCCAGCAGCCGGACTAGCGGGGCTTACGAGCAGTACTTC
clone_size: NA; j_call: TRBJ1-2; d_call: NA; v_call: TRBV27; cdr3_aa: CASSLGTGWGYTF; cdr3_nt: TGTGCCAGCAGTTTAGGTACAGGGTGGGGCTACACCTTC
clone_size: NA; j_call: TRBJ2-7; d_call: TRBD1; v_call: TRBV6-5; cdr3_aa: CASSDTGATYEQYF; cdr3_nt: TGTGCCAGCAGTGATACAGGGGCCACCTACGAGCAGTACTTC
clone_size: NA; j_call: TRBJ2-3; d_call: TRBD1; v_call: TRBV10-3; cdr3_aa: CAIRPGQVDTQYF; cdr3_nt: TGTGCCATCAGACCGGGACAGGTAGATACGCAGTATTTT
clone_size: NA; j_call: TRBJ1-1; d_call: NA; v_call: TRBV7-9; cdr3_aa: CASTTGSTEAFF; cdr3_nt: TGTGCCAGCACAACGGGGTCCACTGAAGCTTTCTTT
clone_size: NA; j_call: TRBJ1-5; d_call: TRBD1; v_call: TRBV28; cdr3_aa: CASSLNRGQPQHF; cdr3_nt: TGTGCCAGCAGTTTAAACAGGGGTCAGCCCCAGCATTTT
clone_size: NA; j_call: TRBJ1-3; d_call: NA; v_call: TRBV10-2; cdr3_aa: CASSESQRNTIYF; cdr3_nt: TGCGCCAGCAGTGAGTCCCAGAGAAACACCATATATTTT
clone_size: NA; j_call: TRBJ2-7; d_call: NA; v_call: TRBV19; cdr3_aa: CASSQATGFASYEQYF; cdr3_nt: TGTGCCAGTAGTCAGGCCACAGGGTTTGCCTCCTACGAGCAGTACTTC
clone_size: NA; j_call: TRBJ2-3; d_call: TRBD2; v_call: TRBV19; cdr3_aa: CASSRGLAPSTDTQYF; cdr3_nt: TGTGCCAGTAGTAGGGGACTAGCGCCCAGCACAGATACGCAGTATTTT
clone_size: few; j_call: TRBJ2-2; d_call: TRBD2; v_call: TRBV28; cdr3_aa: CASDTSAAGTGELFF; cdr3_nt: TGTGCCAGCGATACTAGCGCCGCCGGCACCGGGGAGCTGTTTTTT
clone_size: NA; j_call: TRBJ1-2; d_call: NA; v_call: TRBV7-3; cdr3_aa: CASSSGGPANYGYTF; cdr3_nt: TGTGCCAGCAGCTCGGGGGGACCAGCTAACTATGGCTACACCTTC
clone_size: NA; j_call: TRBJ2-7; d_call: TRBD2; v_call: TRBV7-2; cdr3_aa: CASSLSGSSYEQYF; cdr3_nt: TGTGCCAGCAGCTTAAGCGGGAGTTCCTACGAGCAGTACTTC
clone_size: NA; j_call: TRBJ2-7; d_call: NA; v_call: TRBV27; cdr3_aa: CASSSGEGIYEQYF; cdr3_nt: TGTGCCAGCAGTTCAGGAGAGGGAATCTACGAGCAGTACTTC
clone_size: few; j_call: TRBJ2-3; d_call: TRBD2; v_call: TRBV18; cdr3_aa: CASSRTSGSADTQYF; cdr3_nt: TGTGCCAGCTCCCGGACTAGCGGGAGTGCAGATACGCAGTATTTT
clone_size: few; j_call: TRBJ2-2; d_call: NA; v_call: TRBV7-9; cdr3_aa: CASSSLRAQKPGELFF; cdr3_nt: TGTGCCAGCAGCTCACTGCGGGCACAGAAACCCGGGGAGCTGTTTTTT